The clone carrying this TCR beta chain was detected ten times or more. Its target is unknown. The data were obtained in a study of T cells in Graves' hyperthyroidism and ophthalmopathy. The study, taken as a whole, reports: Through a model of 13 V-J features, ophthalmopathy was separated from stable hyperthyroidism. The model identified upcoming ophthalmopathy a median roughly 6 months ahead of onset. The majority of expanded thyroid clonotypes above 0.001 also appeared in blood.

RNA transcripts provided the source from which TCR beta CDR3 regions were amplified. HTBI primers were the set used in a first-round RT-PCR of the TCR CDR3. TCRdb processed the multiplex PCR reads anew with MiXCR; each CDR3 protein has one entry. The sample contains a few hundred thousand distinct CDR3 sequences, about 15% of which appear only once. Together with thyroid ultrasound, orbital computed tomography, serum thyroxine and TRAb, clinical symptoms were used for diagnoses. Sequenced sample: blood. The clonotype originates from a woman aged 30 to 39 with Graves' hyperthyroidism.

Written as DNA, the CDR3 is TGCAGCGTGTCCCCATCGAGGTCGCTCTCCTACGAGCAGTACTTC. Protein product: CSVSPSRSLSYEQYF. The V gene is TRBV29-1, the J gene TRBJ2-7; D is ambiguous. Between the trimmed V and J ends, which lost 6 bases and 0 bases, there was a span of 18 bases. The CDR3 sequence is 15 residues long. Germline lookup yields CDR1 SQVTM and CDR2 ANQGSEA.